The rows below give T cell receptor beta chains drawn from one sample of a study of Ad26.COV2.S vaccination and SARS-CoV-2 variants. Profiled with immunoSEQ multiplex PCR; TCRdb holds only in-frame clones, not every one. The table lists some 290,000 clones, 85% of them singletons. The specimen was peripheral blood, collected in a trial of Ad26.COV2.S vaccine versus placebo. These receptors came from a person between 18 and 65 years old who received the Ad26.COV2.S COVID-19 vaccine or a placebo. The conserved cysteine and the conserved F or W are not part of the CDR3 here. Each record gives: D gene, clone size, V gene, J gene, CDR3 protein. The D gene is left open where the match is weak. Clone size appears in some rows only: once, few, many, or a class for an expanded clone.

D: NA; size: NA; V: TRBV11-3; J: TRBJ2-1; CDR3: ASSSKGSNEQF
D: NA; size: NA; V: TRBV29-1; J: TRBJ2-7; CDR3: SGDSSYEQY
D: TRBD1; size: few; V: TRBV14; J: TRBJ2-7; CDR3: ASSAGTAVAYEQY
D: NA; size: NA; V: TRBV5-4; J: TRBJ1-5; CDR3: ASSSDGAGPQH
D: NA; size: NA; V: TRBV7-2; J: TRBJ1-3; CDR3: ASSPFPRGGSGNTIY
D: NA; size: NA; V: TRBV5-6; J: TRBJ2-6; CDR3: ASSLVVRETGANVLT
D: TRBD2; size: NA; V: TRBV7-8; J: TRBJ2-2; CDR3: ASRETSGVATGELF
D: NA; size: NA; V: TRBV7-2; J: TRBJ2-7; CDR3: ASSWWVQSSYEQY
D: NA; size: NA; V: TRBV14; J: TRBJ1-1; CDR3: ASSPSGTEAF
D: NA; size: few; V: TRBV4-1; J: TRBJ2-2; CDR3: ASSQGRAAGELF
D: NA; size: NA; V: TRBV7-6; J: TRBJ2-7; CDR3: ASSLGTGEGYEQY
D: NA; size: NA; V: TRBV28; J: TRBJ2-1; CDR3: ASSSGLNNEQF
D: TRBD1; size: NA; V: TRBV5-5; J: TRBJ1-1; CDR3: ASSLSLTGTGGPEAF
D: NA; size: NA; V: TRBV6-5; J: TRBJ1-3; CDR3: ASTPGPSGNTIY
D: NA; size: once; V: TRBV10-1; J: TRBJ1-1; CDR3: ASSESGEGTEAF
D: NA; size: NA; V: TRBV6-1; J: TRBJ2-1; CDR3: ASSEVRGANEQF
D: NA; size: once; V: TRBV27; J: TRBJ2-7; CDR3: ASRETGGGSYEQY
D: NA; size: NA; V: TRBV12-3/TRBV12-4; J: TRBJ1-1; CDR3: ASKGRVNTEAF
D: TRBD1; size: NA; V: TRBV19; J: TRBJ2-1; CDR3: ASNQQGARNNEQF
D: TRBD1; size: NA; V: TRBV18; J: TRBJ1-6; CDR3: ASSPTQDRDLH
D: NA; size: few; V: TRBV2; J: TRBJ2-2; CDR3: ASMRQITGELF
D: TRBD1; size: NA; V: TRBV28; J: TRBJ2-6; CDR3: ASSYDRAKQSGANVLT